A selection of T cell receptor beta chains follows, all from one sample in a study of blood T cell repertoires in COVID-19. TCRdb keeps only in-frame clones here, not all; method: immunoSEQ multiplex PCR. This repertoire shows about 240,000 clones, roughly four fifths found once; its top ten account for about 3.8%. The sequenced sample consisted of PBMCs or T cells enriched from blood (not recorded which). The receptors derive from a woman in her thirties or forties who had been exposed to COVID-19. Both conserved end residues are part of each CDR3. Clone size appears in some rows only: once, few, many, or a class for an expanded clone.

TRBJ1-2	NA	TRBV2	CASRRTGTNYGYTF
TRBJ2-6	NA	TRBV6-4	CASSPTRQARSGANVLTF
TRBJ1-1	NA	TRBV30	CAWRGDRVEAFF
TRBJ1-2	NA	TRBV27	CASSAEGSGYGYTF
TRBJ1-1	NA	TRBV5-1	CASSLGLLNTEAFF
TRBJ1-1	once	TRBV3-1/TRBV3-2	CASSQQGGDTEAFF
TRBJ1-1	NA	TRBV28	CASSLSVNTEAFF
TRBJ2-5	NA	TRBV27	CASSFGQGWTQYF
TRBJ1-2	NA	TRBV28	CASSFGGGSYGYTF
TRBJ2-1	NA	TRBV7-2	CASSSVSGGAYEQFF
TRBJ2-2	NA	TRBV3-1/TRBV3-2	CASSQEGHTGELFF
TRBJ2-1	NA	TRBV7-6	CASSLAGQGAILTDEQFF
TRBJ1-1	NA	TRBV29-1	CSAISPGDEAFF
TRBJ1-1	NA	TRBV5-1	CASSLVSGGLTEAFF
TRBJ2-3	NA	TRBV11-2	CASSLGTTSDTQYF
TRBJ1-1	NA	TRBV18	CASSPPSDRGAFF
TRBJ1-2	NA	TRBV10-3	CAISDSEDYGYTF
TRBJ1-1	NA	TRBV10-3	CAISPGDPSAEAFF
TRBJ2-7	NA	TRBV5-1	CASSLAVGRTGEQYF
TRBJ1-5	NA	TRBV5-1	CASNEGTPNQPQHF
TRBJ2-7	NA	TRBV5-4	CASSPLAGAPYEQYF
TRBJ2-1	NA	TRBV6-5	CASSYSGGYNEQFF